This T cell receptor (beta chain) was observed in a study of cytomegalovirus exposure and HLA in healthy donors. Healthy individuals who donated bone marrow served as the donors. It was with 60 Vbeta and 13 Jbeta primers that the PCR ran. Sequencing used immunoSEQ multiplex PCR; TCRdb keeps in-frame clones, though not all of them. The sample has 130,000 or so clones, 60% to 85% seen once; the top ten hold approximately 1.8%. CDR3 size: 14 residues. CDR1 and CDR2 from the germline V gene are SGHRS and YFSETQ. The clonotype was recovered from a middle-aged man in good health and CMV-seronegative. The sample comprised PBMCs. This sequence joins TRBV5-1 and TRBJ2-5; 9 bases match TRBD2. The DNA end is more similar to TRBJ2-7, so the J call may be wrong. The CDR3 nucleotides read TGCGCCAGCAGCACCAGCGGGGGGACCGACGAGCAGTACTTC. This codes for CASSTSGGTDEQYF.